These T cell receptor beta chains were read from a single sample in a study of T cell responses to AZD1222 COVID-19 vaccine. Repertoires were generated with immunoSEQ multiplex PCR, while TCRdb's copy carries only in-frame clones and drops some. The sample lists some 150,000 clones; 90% to 95% were seen once. Sample: peripheral blood, taken on day 0 of AZD1222 vaccination. These receptors were taken from an adult in good health. CDR3s include the opening cysteine and the closing phenylalanine or tryptophan. Fields, in order: J gene, D gene, V gene, clone size, CDR3 DNA, CDR3 protein. The D gene is left open where the match is weak. Clone size is stated in some rows and not others, as once, few, many or a class when expanded.

J: TRBJ2-3; D: TRBD2; V: TRBV29-1; size: .; DNA: TGCAGCGGGAAAGGACTAGCGGGGGGGGATACGCAGTATTTT; CDR3: CSGKGLAGGDTQYF
J: TRBJ2-3; D: .; V: TRBV7-8; size: .; DNA: TGTGCCAGCTCTTTCGGGCGAATCACAGATACGCAGTATTTT; CDR3: CASSFGRITDTQYF
J: TRBJ2-1; D: TRBD2; V: TRBV3-1/TRBV3-2; size: .; DNA: TGTGCCAGCAGCCCTGTAGCGGGGGGCCTCCACCCAAATGAGCAGTTCTTC; CDR3: CASSPVAGGLHPNEQFF
J: TRBJ2-4; D: .; V: TRBV5-1; size: .; DNA: TGCGCCAGCAGCTTGGATGGAGGGGCCGATATTCAGTACTTC; CDR3: CASSLDGGADIQYF
J: TRBJ1-3; D: .; V: TRBV6-5; size: .; DNA: TGTGCCAGCAGTTACTCGATGGACAGAGGAAACACCATATATTTT; CDR3: CASSYSMDRGNTIYF
J: TRBJ1-4; D: .; V: TRBV19; size: .; DNA: TGTGCCAGTAGTATGGGGGGGACGGTCAAAAATGAAAAACTGTTTTTT; CDR3: CASSMGGTVKNEKLFF
J: TRBJ1-2; D: .; V: TRBV2; size: .; DNA: TGTGCCAGCAGCTCCCAGGGGTACTATGGCTACACCTTC; CDR3: CASSSQGYYGYTF
J: TRBJ1-5; D: .; V: TRBV28; size: .; DNA: TGTGCCAGCAGTTTAGGTCGACAGCCCCAGCATTTT; CDR3: CASSLGRQPQHF
J: TRBJ1-2; D: .; V: TRBV7-2; size: once; DNA: TGTGCCAGCAGCTTGGCTAACTATGGCTACACCTTC; CDR3: CASSLANYGYTF
J: TRBJ2-7; D: .; V: TRBV5-1; size: few; DNA: TGCGCCAGCAGCTTGGAAGGTAGTATCCCGTACGAGCAGTACTTC; CDR3: CASSLEGSIPYEQYF
J: TRBJ2-5; D: TRBD2; V: TRBV5-1; size: .; DNA: TGCGCCAGCAGCACGGGGGGGCCGTGGGAGACCCAGTACTTC; CDR3: CASSTGGPWETQYF
J: TRBJ1-5; D: .; V: TRBV19; size: .; DNA: TGTGCCAGTAGTAGCTCGCCGTCGCCCCAGCATTTT; CDR3: CASSSSPSPQHF
J: TRBJ2-1; D: TRBD2; V: TRBV30; size: .; DNA: TGTGCCTGGACTCCGAAGCGGGGGTCGGGGTTCTTC; CDR3: CAWTPKRGSGFF
J: TRBJ1-2; D: TRBD1; V: TRBV5-4; size: once; DNA: TGTGCCAGCAGCTCCAGGACAGGGGCGGACTATGGCTACACCTTC; CDR3: CASSSRTGADYGYTF
J: TRBJ2-7; D: TRBD1; V: TRBV19; size: .; DNA: TGTGCCACCCGAGGGGACAGGGCCTACGAGCAGTACTTC; CDR3: CATRGDRAYEQYF
J: TRBJ1-2; D: TRBD1; V: TRBV6-1; size: .; DNA: TGTGCCAGCAGTGAGCAGGGGGCTCGGGGCTACACCTTC; CDR3: CASSEQGARGYTF
J: TRBJ2-3; D: .; V: TRBV28; size: .; DNA: TGTGCCAGCAGTCTAGCGTCCAAGCCAGATACGCAGTATTTT; CDR3: CASSLASKPDTQYF
J: TRBJ2-1; D: TRBD2; V: TRBV7-9; size: .; DNA: TGTGCCAGCAGCTTCTCTAGCGGGGGGATCTACAATGAGCAGTTCTTC; CDR3: CASSFSSGGIYNEQFF
J: TRBJ2-3; D: TRBD2; V: TRBV7-7; size: .; DNA: TGTGCTAGCAGCTTAGAAGCGGGGGGGGGAGCGGATACGCAGTATTTT; CDR3: CASSLEAGGGADTQYF
J: TRBJ1-1; D: .; V: TRBV12-3/TRBV12-4; size: .; DNA: TGTGCCAGCAGCTCTAATCTGAACACTGAAGCTTTCTTT; CDR3: CASSSNLNTEAFF
J: TRBJ1-2; D: .; V: TRBV30; size: once; DNA: TGTGCCTGGAGTGCCCTGGGGGGGACAAGGTACACCTTC; CDR3: CAWSALGGTRYTF
J: TRBJ2-7; D: .; V: TRBV30; size: .; DNA: TGTGCCTGGAGGCGAGGGGTGACCTACGAGCAGTACTTC; CDR3: CAWRRGVTYEQYF
J: TRBJ2-4; D: .; V: TRBV28; size: .; DNA: TGTGCCAGCAGCGGGGGACAACTAGCCAAAAACATTCAGTACTTC; CDR3: CASSGGQLAKNIQYF
J: TRBJ1-6; D: .; V: TRBV27; size: .; DNA: TGTGCCAGCAGACTTGGAGGGGGGAATTCACCCCTCCACTTT; CDR3: CASRLGGGNSPLHF